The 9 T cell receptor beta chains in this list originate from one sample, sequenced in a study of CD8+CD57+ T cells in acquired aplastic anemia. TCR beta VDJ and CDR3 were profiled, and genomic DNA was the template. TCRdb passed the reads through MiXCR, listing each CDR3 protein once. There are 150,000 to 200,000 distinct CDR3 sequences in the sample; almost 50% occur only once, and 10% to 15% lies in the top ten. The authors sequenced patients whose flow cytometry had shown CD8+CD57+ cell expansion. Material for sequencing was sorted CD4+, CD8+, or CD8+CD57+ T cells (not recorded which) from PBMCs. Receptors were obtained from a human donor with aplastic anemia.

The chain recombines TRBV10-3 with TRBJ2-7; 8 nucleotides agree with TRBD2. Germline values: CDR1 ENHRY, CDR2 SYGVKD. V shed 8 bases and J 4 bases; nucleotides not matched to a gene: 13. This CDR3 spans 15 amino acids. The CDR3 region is CAIASSASGFYEQYF. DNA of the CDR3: TGTGCCATCGCGTCTTCGGCTAGCGGGTTTTACGAGCAGTACTTC.

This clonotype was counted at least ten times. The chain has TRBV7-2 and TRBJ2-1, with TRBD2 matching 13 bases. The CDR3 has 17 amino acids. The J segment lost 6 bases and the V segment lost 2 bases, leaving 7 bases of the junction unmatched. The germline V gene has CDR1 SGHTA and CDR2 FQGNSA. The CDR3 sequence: CASSLRFGLAGVNEQFF. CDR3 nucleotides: TGTGCCAGCAGCTTACGTTTTGGACTAGCGGGGGTCAATGAGCAGTTCTTC.

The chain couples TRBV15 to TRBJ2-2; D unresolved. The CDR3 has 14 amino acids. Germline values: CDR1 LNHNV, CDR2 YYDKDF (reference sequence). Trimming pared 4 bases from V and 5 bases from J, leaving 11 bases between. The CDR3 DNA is TGTGCCACCAGCACAAGGACGGAAACCGGGGAGCTGTTTTTT. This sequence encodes CATSTRTETGELFF. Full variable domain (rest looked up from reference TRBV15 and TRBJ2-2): DAMVIQNPRYQVTQFGKPVTLSCSQTLNHNVMYWYQQKSSQAPKLLFHYYDKDFNNEADTPDNFQSRRPNTSFCFLDIRSPGLGDTAMYLCATSTRTETGELFFGEGSRLTVL.

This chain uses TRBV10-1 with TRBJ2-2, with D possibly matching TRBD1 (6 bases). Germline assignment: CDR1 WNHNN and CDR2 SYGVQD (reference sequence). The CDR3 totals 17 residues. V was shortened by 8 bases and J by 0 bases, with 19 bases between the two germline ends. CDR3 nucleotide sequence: TGCGCCAGCCAGGGTGACAGGCTAGACCCGAACACCGGGGAGCTGTTTTTT. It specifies CASQGDRLDPNTGELFF.

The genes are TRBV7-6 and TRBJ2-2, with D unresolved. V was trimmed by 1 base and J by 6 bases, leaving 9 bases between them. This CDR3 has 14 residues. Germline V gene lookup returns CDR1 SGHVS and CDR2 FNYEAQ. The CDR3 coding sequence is TGTGCCAGCAGCTTAGATCGCCCAGCCGGGGAGCTGTTTTTT. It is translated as CASSLDRPAGELFF.

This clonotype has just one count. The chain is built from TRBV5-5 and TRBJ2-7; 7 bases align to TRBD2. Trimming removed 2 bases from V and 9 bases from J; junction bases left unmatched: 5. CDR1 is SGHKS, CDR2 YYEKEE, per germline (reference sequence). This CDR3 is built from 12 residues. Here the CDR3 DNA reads TGTGCCAGCAGCTTTACTAGGGAGGGGCAGTACTTC. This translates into CASSFTREGQYF.

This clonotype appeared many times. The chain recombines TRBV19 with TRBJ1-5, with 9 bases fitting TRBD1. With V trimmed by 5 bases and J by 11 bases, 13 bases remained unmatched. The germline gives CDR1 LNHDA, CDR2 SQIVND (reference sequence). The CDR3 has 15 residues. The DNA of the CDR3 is TGTGCCAGTAGTGCAAACCGGGACAGGGATTTGTCCCAGCATTTT. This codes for CASSANRDRDLSQHF.

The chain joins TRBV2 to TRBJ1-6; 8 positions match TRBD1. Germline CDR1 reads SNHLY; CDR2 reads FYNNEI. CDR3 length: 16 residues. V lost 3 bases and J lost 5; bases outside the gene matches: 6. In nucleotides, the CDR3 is TGTGCCAGCAGTGAGTGGACAGGGAGTAATAATTCACCCCTCCACTTT. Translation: CASSEWTGSNNSPLHF.

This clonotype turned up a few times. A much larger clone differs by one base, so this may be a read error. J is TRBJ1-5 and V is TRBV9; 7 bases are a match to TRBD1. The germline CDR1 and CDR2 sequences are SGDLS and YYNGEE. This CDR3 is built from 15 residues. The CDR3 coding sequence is TGTGCCAGCGGCGTAGAGGCAGGGGGAGGTCAGCCCCAGCATTTT. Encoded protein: CASGVEAGGGQPQHF.